The sequence of this T cell receptor (beta chain) was determined in a study of blood T cell repertoires in COVID-19. Study in general: Samples of COVID-19 (acute and convalescent) were obtained from the United States, Italy and Spain. Sources were T cells, B-cell-depleted T cells, or PBMCs; the material itself was cDNA or gDNA.

This clone is a singleton in its sample. V lost 6 bases, J lost 1 base, and 11 bases lay in between. CDR3 length: 14 amino acids. CDR1 is SGHVS and CDR2 is FNYEAQ in the germline V gene. How the authors handled the data: Reference gene primers were amplified, and this amplification served to estimate nucleated cell counts. Profiling relied on immunoSEQ multiplex PCR, and the TCRdb table lists in-frame clones only, not all of them. The DNA was the basis for D and trimming; V, J and clone size are from that table. Of over 85,000 clones listed, about 87% are singletons. The sample taken for sequencing was peripheral blood. The gene calls are TRBV7-6 and TRBJ2-3, with a tentative D call TRBD2 (5 bases). This TCR derives from a human donor in a cohort sampled during active COVID-19. CDR3 in amino acids: CASRQAGGTDTQYF. In nucleotides, the CDR3 is TGTGCCAGCAGGCAGGCCGGGGGCACAGATACGCAGTATTTT.